Listed below are T cell receptor beta chains from one sample, sequenced in a study of OX40 agonist ivuxolimab in advanced cancers. The method was immunoSEQ multiplex PCR; TCRdb's version includes in-frame clones alone and lacks a portion of them. The sample has some 45,000 clones, about 90% seen once. Sequenced here: CD4+ or CD8+ T cells sorted from blood, sampled in a trial of the OX40 agonist ivuxolimab. Every receptor here comes from an adult with an advanced solid tumor such as melanoma, head and neck, liver or kidney cancer. The CDR3 runs from the conserved cysteine through the conserved F or W. A D gene is named only where the DNA matches it firmly. Clone sizes are given selectively: once, few, many, or a class where the clone is expanded.

j_call d_call v_call clone_size cdr3_nt cdr3_aa
TRBJ1-2 . TRBV6-5 . TGTGCCAGCAGTTTGGCCGTCTATGGCTACACCTTC CASSLAVYGYTF
TRBJ2-2 TRBD2 TRBV5-1 . TGCGCCAGCAGCCCGTCCGCGGGGGGGAACACCGGGGAGCTGTTTTTT CASSPSAGGNTGELFF
TRBJ2-1 TRBD2 TRBV2 . TGTGCCAGCAGTGCCCCCCCTAGCGGTTCCTACAATGAGCAGTTCTTC CASSAPPSGSYNEQFF
TRBJ2-2 TRBD2 TRBV19 . TGTGCCAGTAGGATAGCGGGAGCAGGGAACACCGGGGAGCTGTTTTTT CASRIAGAGNTGELFF
TRBJ2-5 . TRBV5-4 . TGTGCCAGCAGCTCGGCCGGACAGACAGAGACCCAGTACTTC CASSSAGQTETQYF
TRBJ2-7 TRBD1 TRBV5-4 few TGTGCCAGCAGCTTGGACAGGGGGCGAAGGTACTTC CASSLDRGRRYF
TRBJ1-6 TRBD1 TRBV7-8 . TGTGCCAGCAGCTCGGACAGGGACTCTTCACCCCTCCACTTT CASSSDRDSSPLHF
TRBJ2-5 . TRBV4-1 once TGCGCCAGCAGCCAAGGCAGGGGGGTGCAAGAGACCCAGTACTTC CASSQGRGVQETQYF
TRBJ1-2 . TRBV4-1 . TGCGCCAGCAGCCAAATTAACAGGGCCGACTACGGGTTTGGCTACACCTTC CASSQINRADYGFGYTF
TRBJ2-3 . TRBV5-1 . TGCGCCAGCAGCTACCTCGACGCGCCGCAGTATTTT CASSYLDAPQYF
TRBJ1-5 TRBD1 TRBV6-4 . TGTGCCAGCAGTGACTCCCAGGGGGCCCTCAATCAGCCCCAGCATTTT CASSDSQGALNQPQHF
TRBJ2-1 . TRBV10-3 . TGTGCCATCACCCCAGCGGAGAACAATGAGCAGTTCTTC CAITPAENNEQFF
TRBJ2-2 TRBD1 TRBV12-5 . TGTGCTAGTGGTTTGCAGGGGGCCGGGGAGCTGTTTTTT CASGLQGAGELFF
TRBJ1-1 . TRBV5-5 . TGTGCCAGCAGCGCCGGACAGTTTGAAGCTTTCTTT CASSAGQFEAFF
TRBJ2-7 . TRBV7-9 . TGTGCCAGCAGCCGTGATGCAGTCTACGAGCAGTACTTC CASSRDAVYEQYF
TRBJ1-2 TRBD1 TRBV7-9 . TGTGCCAGCAGACCAGGGGGCTCTGATGGCTACACCTTC CASRPGGSDGYTF
TRBJ2-7 . TRBV6-5 once TGTGCCAGCAGTTACTCGGGACGGCACTACGAGCAGTACTTC CASSYSGRHYEQYF
TRBJ2-5 TRBD1 TRBV30 once TGTGCCTGGAGAGCCCCGGGACAGCAAGAGACCCAGTACTTC CAWRAPGQQETQYF
TRBJ2-3 . TRBV18 . TGTGCCAGCTCACCACCCAGTCAAACTACAGATACGCAGTATTTT CASSPPSQTTDTQYF
TRBJ2-5 TRBD2 TRBV6-5 . TGTGCCAGCAGTTCCGGGGGGAGAGAGACCCAGTACTTC CASSSGGRETQYF
TRBJ2-2 TRBD2 TRBV28 . TGTGCCAGCAGTACTAGCGGGAAGGCGAGGACCGGGGAGCTGTTTTTT CASSTSGKARTGELFF
TRBJ1-2 . TRBV5-6 . TGTGCCAGCAGCTTGGTGGGGAAGGACAGTTCTAACTATGGCTACACCTTC CASSLVGKDSSNYGYTF
TRBJ2-1 . TRBV7-6 . TGTGCCAGCAGCTTAGGGGCTTGGCAGGGGACGAGGAATGAGCAGTTCTTC CASSLGAWQGTRNEQFF
TRBJ2-1 . TRBV18 . TGTGCCAGCTCAACAGGTTCACATAATGAGCAGTTCTTC CASSTGSHNEQFF
TRBJ1-2 . TRBV5-4 . TGTGCCAGCAGGATACAGGGCCTAAATGGCTACACCTTC CASRIQGLNGYTF